This T cell receptor beta chain was observed in a study of T cell responses to AZD1222 COVID-19 vaccine. For this clone: Its cognate antigen is unknown.

Assay: immunoSEQ multiplex PCR; the TCRdb copy retains only in-frame clones and omits some. The sample has over 100,000 clones; about nine tenths are singletons. CDR3 size: 9 residues. Germline V gene sequence: CDR1 MNHEY, CDR2 SMNVEV (reference sequence). V was trimmed by 11 bases and J by 8 bases, leaving 9 bases between them. Study findings and constraints: At baseline, seropositivity was found in only a handful of AZD1222 recipients. Per reports, nearly half of all spike-specific TCRs target regions that are unmutated in variants.

This receptor was identified in an adult in good health. Sequences were derived from peripheral blood, sampled on day 0 of AZD1222 vaccination. The V gene is TRBV27, the J gene TRBJ1-2; no definite D call. In DNA, the CDR3 is TGTGCCCCCGTCGGCGGCTACACCTTC. This codes for CAPVGGYTF.